One sample yielded the 9 T cell receptor beta chains listed below, sequenced in a study of blood T cell repertoires in COVID-19. Method: immunoSEQ multiplex PCR; TCRdb's copy keeps in-frame clones and lacks some. The sample has some 200,000 clones; 80% to 90% are singletons. The sequenced sample consisted of peripheral blood. The origin of the receptors is a woman in her fifties or sixties with COVID-19, enrolled during active disease.

This clone was picked up one time. The gene calls are TRBV29-1 and TRBJ2-1; 7 bases match TRBD1. CDR1 and CDR2 from the germline V gene are SQVTM and ANQGSEA. Trimming cost V 6 bases and J 6 bases; bases outside gene matches: 5. The CDR3 has 12 residues. The CDR3 spells CSVRGSGNEQFF. CDR3 bases: TGCAGCGTCAGGGGGAGCGGCAATGAGCAGTTCTTC.

The rearrangement uses TRBV19 and TRBJ1-5, with D possibly TRBD1 on 5 matching bases. Germline V gene lookup returns CDR1 LNHDA and CDR2 SQIVND (reference sequence). CDR3 length: 15 residues. V was shortened by 0 bases and J by 3 bases, with 9 bases between the two germline ends. This CDR3 is CASSIDPGPNQPQHF. CDR3 coding DNA: TGTGCCAGTAGTATAGATCCAGGGCCCAATCAGCCCCAGCATTTT.

The table lists this clone with a few counts. This rearrangement joins TRBV27 to TRBJ1-2; D not resolved. This CDR3 is built from 12 residues. Trimming removed 8 bases at V and 3 bases at J, with 10 bases between. Per germline, CDR1 MNHEY and CDR2 SMNVEV (reference sequence). The CDR3 reads CASLPSDYGYTF. The CDR3 DNA reads TGTGCCAGCCTCCCGTCTGACTATGGCTACACCTTC.

The chain uses TRBV7-8 and TRBJ1-1; D unclear. Germline CDR1 reads SGHVS; CDR2 reads FQNEAQ. The CDR3 totals 14 residues. V shed 4 bases and J shed 1 base, with 10 bases lying between them. The CDR3 DNA reads TGTGCCAGCAGCTCGGGCCGGGGGAACACTGAAGCTTTCTTT. Translated, it gives CASSSGRGNTEAFF.

V is TRBV3-1 (or the pseudogene TRBV3-2) and J is TRBJ1-1, with D hard to call. CDR3 length equals 14 residues. V lost 3 bases, J lost 2 bases, and 10 bases lay in between. The germline V gene encodes CDR1 LGHDT and CDR2 YNNKEL (reference sequence). CDR3 loop: CASSHGGSNTEAFF. CDR3 sequence (DNA): TGTGCCAGCAGCCATGGAGGGTCAAACACTGAAGCTTTCTTT.

The chain joins TRBV12-3 or TRBV12-4 to TRBJ2-3; a weak D match, TRBD2 (5 bases). The CDR3 has 12 residues. Between the trimmed V and J ends, which lost 5 bases and 9 bases, there was a span of 12 bases. The CDR3 DNA reads TGTGCCAGCAGTATGACGGGGAAGACGCAGTATTTT. It is translated as CASSMTGKTQYF.

The rearrangement uses TRBV5-4 and TRBJ1-5; the D gene is possibly TRBD1 (5 bases). CDR1 SGHNT and CDR2 YYREEE come from the germline V gene (reference sequence). Trimming cost V 3 bases and J 4 bases, with 11 bases left between them. The CDR3 consists of 14 residues. CDR3 DNA: TGTGCCAGCAGCTCGGGGGGGGAGAATCAGCCCCAGCATTTT. It is translated as CASSSGGENQPQHF.

V is TRBV15 and J is TRBJ1-4; possibly TRBD1 for D (5 bases). The germline V and J ends were trimmed by 0 bases and 4 bases, with 12 bases remaining between them. The CDR3 runs to 16 residues. Germline CDR1 and CDR2: LNHNV and YYDKDF (reference sequence). The CDR3: CATSRDFSGINEKLFF. For the CDR3, the DNA is TGTGCCACCAGCAGAGATTTTTCAGGGATTAATGAAAAACTGTTTTTT.

This chain joins TRBV19 and TRBJ1-5; the match to TRBD1 covers 8 bases. This CDR3 has 15 residues. V shed 7 bases and J 6 bases; nucleotides not matched to a gene: 11. Looked up from germline, CDR1 is LNHDA and CDR2 is SQIVND (reference sequence). CDR3 loop: CASTDRGQATQPQHF. The CDR3 DNA follows: TGTGCCAGTACCGACCGGGGACAGGCTACTCAGCCCCAGCATTTT.